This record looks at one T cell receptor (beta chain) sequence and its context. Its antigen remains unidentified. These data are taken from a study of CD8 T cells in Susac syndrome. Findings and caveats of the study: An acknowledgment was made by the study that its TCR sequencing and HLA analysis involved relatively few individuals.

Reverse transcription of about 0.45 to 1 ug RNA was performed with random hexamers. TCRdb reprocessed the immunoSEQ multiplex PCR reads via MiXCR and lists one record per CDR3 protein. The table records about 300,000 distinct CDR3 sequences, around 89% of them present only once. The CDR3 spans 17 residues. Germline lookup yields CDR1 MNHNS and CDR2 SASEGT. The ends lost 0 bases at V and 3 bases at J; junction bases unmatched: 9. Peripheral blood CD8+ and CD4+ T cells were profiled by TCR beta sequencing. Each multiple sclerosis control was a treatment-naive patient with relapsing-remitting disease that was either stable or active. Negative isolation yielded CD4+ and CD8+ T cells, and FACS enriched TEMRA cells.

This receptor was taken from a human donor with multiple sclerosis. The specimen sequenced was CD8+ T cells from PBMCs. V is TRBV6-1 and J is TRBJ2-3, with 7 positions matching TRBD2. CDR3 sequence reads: CASSEALAGSFTDTQYF. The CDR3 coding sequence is TGTGCCAGCAGTGAAGCCTTAGCGGGTTCATTTACAGATACGCAGTATTTT.